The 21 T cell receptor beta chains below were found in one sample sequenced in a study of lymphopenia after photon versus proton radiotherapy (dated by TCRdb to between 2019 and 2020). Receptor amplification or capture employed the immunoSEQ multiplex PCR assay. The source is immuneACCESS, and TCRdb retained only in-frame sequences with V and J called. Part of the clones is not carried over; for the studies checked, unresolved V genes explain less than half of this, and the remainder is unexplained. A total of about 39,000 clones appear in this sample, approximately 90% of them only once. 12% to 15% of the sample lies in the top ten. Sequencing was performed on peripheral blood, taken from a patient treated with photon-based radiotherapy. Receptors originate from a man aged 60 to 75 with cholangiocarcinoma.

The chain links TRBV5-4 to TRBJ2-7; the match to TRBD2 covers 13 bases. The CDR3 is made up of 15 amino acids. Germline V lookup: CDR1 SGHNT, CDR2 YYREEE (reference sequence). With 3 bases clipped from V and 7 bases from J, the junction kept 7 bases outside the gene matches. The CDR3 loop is CASSSRTSGSREQYF. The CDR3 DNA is TGTGCCAGCAGCTCTCGGACTAGCGGGAGTAGAGAGCAGTACTTC. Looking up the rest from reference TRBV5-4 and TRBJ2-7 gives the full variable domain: ETGVTQSPTHLIKTRGQQVTLRCSSQSGHNTVSWYQQALGQGPQFIFQYYREEENGRGNFPPRFSGLQFPNYSSELNVNALELDDSALYLCASSSRTSGSREQYFGPGTRLTVT.

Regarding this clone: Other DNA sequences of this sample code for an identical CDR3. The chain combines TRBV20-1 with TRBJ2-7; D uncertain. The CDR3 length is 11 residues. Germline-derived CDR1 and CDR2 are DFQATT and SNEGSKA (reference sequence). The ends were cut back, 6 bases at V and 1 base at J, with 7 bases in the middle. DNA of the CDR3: TGCAGTGCCGGGCCGTCCTACGAGCAGTACTTC. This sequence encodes CSAGPSYEQYF.

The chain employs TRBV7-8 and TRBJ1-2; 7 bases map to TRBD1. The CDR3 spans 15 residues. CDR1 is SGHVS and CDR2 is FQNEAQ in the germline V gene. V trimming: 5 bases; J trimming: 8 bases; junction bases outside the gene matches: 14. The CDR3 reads CASSLFPPTGMGYTF. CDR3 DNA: TGTGCCAGCAGCCTATTCCCACCGACAGGGATGGGCTACACCTTC. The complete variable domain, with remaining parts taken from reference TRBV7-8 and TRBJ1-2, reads GAGVSQSPRYKVAKRGQDVALRCDPISGHVSLFWYQQALGQGPEFLTYFQNEAQLDKSGLPSDRFFAERPEGSVSTLKIQRTQQEDSAVYLCASSLFPPTGMGYTFGSGTRLTVV.

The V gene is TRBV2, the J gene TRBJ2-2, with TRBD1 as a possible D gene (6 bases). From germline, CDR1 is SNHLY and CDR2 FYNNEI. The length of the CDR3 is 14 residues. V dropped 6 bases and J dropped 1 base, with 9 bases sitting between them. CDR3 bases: TGTGCCAGCAGAAGGGGGAAGAACACCGGGGAGCTGTTTTTT. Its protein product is CASRRGKNTGELFF.

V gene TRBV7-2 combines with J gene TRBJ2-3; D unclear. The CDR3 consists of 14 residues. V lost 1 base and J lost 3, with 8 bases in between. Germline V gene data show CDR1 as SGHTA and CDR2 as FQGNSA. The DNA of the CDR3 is TGTGCCAGCAGCTTAGGGGTTCGAACAGATACGCAGTATTTT. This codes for CASSLGVRTDTQYF.

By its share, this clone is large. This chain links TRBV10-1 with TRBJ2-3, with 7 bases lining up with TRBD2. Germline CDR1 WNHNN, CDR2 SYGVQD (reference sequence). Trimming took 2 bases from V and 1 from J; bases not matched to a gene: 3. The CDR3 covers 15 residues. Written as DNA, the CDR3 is TGCGCCAGCAGTGAGGCGGGGGACGGCACAGATACGCAGTATTTT. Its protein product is CASSEAGDGTDTQYF.

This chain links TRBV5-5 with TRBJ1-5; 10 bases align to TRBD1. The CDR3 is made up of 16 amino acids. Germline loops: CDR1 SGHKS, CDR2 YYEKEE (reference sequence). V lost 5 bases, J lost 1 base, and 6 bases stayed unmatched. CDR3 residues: CASSRGTGDSNQPQHF. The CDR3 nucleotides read TGTGCCAGCAGTCGAGGGACAGGGGACAGCAATCAGCCCCAGCATTTT.

The CDR3 region has the DNA TGTGCCAGCAGCTTGTTTCCGGGGACTAGAAGACCCTACGAGCAGTACTTC. Translation: CASSLFPGTRRPYEQYF. The chain uses TRBV5-4 and TRBJ2-7, with 8 bases lining up with TRBD2. The germline V gene has CDR1 SGHNT and CDR2 YYREEE (reference sequence). The CDR3 has 17 amino acids. The ends lost 1 base at V and 2 bases at J; junction bases unmatched: 11.

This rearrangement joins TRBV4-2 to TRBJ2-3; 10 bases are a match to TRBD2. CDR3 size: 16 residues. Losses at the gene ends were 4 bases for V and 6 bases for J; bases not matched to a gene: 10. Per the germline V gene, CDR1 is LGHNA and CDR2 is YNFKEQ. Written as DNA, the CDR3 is TGTGCCAGCAGCCCACGTCTAGCGGGAGTTTTTGATACGCAGTATTTT. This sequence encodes CASSPRLAGVFDTQYF.

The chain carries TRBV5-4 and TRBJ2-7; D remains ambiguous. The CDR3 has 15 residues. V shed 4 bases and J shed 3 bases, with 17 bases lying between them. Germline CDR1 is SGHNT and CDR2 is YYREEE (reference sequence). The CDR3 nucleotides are TGTGCCAGCAGCCCCAATGGGCAGTTGTTCTACGAGCAGTACTTC. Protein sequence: CASSPNGQLFYEQYF.

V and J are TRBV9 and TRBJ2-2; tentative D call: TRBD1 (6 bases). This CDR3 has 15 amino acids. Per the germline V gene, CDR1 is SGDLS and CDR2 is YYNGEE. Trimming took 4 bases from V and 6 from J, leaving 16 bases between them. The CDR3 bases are TGTGCCAGCAGCATAGGGGGTGATTACGCCGGGGAGCTGTTTTTT. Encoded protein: CASSIGGDYAGELFF.

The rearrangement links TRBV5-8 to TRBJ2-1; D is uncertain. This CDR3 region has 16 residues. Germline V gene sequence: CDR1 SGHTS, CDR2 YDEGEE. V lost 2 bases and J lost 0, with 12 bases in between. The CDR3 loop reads CASSFMFSGSYNEQFF. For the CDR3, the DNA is TGTGCCAGCAGCTTCATGTTTTCGGGCTCCTACAATGAGCAGTTCTTC.

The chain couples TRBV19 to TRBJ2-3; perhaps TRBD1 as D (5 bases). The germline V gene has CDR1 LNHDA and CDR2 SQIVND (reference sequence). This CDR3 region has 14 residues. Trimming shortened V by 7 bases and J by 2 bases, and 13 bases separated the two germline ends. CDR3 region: CASNPGFNTDTQYF. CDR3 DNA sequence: TGTGCCAGTAACCCAGGGTTTAACACAGATACGCAGTATTTT.

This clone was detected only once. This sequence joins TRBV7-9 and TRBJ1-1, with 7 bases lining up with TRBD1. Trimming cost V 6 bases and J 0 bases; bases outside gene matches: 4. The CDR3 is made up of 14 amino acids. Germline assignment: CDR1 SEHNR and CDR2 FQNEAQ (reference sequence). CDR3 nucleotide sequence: TGTGCCAGCAGGAACAGGGGCATGAACACTGAAGCTTTCTTT. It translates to CASRNRGMNTEAFF. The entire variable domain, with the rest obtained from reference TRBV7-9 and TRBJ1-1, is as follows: DTGVSQNPRHKITKRGQNVTFRCDPISEHNRLYWYRQTLGQGPEFLTYFQNEAQLEKSRLLSDRFSAERPKGSFSTLEIQRTEQGDSAMYLCASRNRGMNTEAFFGQGTRLTVV.

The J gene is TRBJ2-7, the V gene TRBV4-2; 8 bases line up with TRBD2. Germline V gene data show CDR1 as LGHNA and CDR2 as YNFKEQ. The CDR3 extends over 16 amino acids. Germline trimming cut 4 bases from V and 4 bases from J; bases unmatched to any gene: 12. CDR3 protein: CASSPGSERELYEQYF. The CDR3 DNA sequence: TGTGCCAGCAGCCCCGGTAGCGAGCGGGAGTTATACGAGCAGTACTTC.

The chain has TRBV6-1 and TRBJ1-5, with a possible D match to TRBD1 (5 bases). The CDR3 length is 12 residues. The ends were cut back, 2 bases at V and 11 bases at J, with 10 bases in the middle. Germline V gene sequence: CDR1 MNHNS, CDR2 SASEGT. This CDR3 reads CASSESGHTQHF. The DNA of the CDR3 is TGTGCCAGCAGTGAATCGGGGCATACCCAGCATTTT.

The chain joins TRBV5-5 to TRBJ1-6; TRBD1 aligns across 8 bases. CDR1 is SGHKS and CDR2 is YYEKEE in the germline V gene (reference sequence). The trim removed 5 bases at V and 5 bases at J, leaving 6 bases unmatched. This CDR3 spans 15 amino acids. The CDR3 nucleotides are TGTGCCAGCAGTTATTGGACAGGGAATAATTCACCCCTCCACTTT. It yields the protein CASSYWTGNNSPLHF.

The CDR3 region is CASNLRSGELFF. In DNA form, the CDR3 reads TGTGCCAGCAACCTTCGTTCCGGGGAGCTGTTTTTT. The rearrangement uses TRBV28 and TRBJ2-2; no firm D call. The CDR3 spans 12 residues. CDR1 MDHEN and CDR2 SYDVKM come from the germline V gene. V was cut by 7 bases and J by 6 bases, with 9 bases left in between. Combining the CDR3 with reference TRBV28 and TRBJ2-2 gives the whole variable domain DVKVTQSSRYLVKRTGEKVFLECVQDMDHENMFWYRQDPGLGLRLIYFSYDVKMKEKGDIPEGYSVSREKKERFSLILESASTNQTSMYLCASNLRSGELFFGEGSRLTVL.

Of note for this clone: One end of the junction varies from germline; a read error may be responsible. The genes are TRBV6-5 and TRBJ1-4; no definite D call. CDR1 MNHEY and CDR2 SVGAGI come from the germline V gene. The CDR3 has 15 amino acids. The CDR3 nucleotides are TGTGCCAGCAGTCTCACGCAGGTGTTGAATGGAAAACTGTTTTTT. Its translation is CASSLTQVLNGKLFF.

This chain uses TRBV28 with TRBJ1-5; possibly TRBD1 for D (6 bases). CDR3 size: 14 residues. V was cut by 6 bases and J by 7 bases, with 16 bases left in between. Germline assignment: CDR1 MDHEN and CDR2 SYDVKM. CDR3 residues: CASRKGGWGQPQHF. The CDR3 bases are TGTGCCAGCAGGAAAGGGGGGTGGGGGCAGCCCCAGCATTTT.

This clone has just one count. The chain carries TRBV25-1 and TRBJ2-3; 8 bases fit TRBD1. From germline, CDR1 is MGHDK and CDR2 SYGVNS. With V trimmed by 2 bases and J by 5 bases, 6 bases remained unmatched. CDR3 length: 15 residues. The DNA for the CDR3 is TGTGCCAGCAGTGAAGCGCCAGGGGGCCTAGATACGCAGTATTTT. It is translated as CASSEAPGGLDTQYF.